Listed below are T cell receptor beta chains from one sample, sequenced in a study of a mutant IDH1 vaccine in newly diagnosed glioma. These receptors have no identified antigens. Sequencing was performed with immunoSEQ multiplex PCR; in TCRdb, only in-frame clones are kept and a portion is missing. This table holds more than 55,000 clones, approximately 79% found once. Sample: PBMCs, taken from a glioma patient whose treatment included an IDH1 peptide vaccine. The receptor source for this set is a woman under 30 with glioma. Some clones in this sample may be carry-over from other donors' samples. Each CDR3 is given with its conserved first and last residue.

j_gene: TRBJ1-2
len: 17
v_gene: TRBV5-6
CDR3aa: CASSLLFRGSSNYGYTF

j_gene: TRBJ2-2
len: 12
v_gene: TRBV2
CDR3aa: CASSVMVGELFF

j_gene: TRBJ2-1
len: 17
v_gene: TRBV29-1
CDR3aa: CSVEWLAGEGDYNEQFF

j_gene: TRBJ1-5
len: 18
v_gene: TRBV30
CDR3aa: CAWSRRGTGALGNQPQHF

j_gene: TRBJ1-1
len: 14
v_gene: TRBV29-1
CDR3aa: CSVGHRGMNTEAFF

j_gene: TRBJ2-5
len: 13
v_gene: TRBV29-1
CDR3aa: CSVDMGGVETQYF

j_gene: TRBJ1-2
len: 16
v_gene: TRBV9
CDR3aa: CASSIGTAEANYGYTF

j_gene: TRBJ2-3
len: 12
v_gene: TRBV14
CDR3aa: CASSQGRWEQYF

j_gene: TRBJ1-2
len: 16
v_gene: TRBV6-6
CDR3aa: CASSYSGGRTNYGYTF

j_gene: TRBJ1-5
len: 14
v_gene: TRBV18
CDR3aa: CASSPGGSNQPQHF

j_gene: TRBJ2-1
len: 13
v_gene: TRBV9
CDR3aa: CASNRGTVNEQFF

j_gene: TRBJ1-4
len: 14
v_gene: TRBV11-3
CDR3aa: CASSFRDRDEKLFF

j_gene: TRBJ1-1
len: 16
v_gene: TRBV27
CDR3aa: CASSLSSGATGTEAFF

j_gene: TRBJ1-2
len: 15
v_gene: TRBV7-2
CDR3aa: CASSLAIPGGGGYTF

j_gene: TRBJ1-6
len: 14
v_gene: TRBV6-5
CDR3aa: CASRSGQYNSPLHF

j_gene: TRBJ1-1
len: 12
v_gene: TRBV28
CDR3aa: CASSFERDEAFF

j_gene: TRBJ2-1
len: 19
v_gene: TRBV14
CDR3aa: CASSPFRTGTSGRENEQFF

j_gene: TRBJ2-7
len: 11
v_gene: TRBV20-1
CDR3aa: CSALTGDEQYF

j_gene: TRBJ2-3
len: 14
v_gene: TRBV9
CDR3aa: CASSPHGLTDTQYF

j_gene: TRBJ1-4
len: 13
v_gene: TRBV6-5
CDR3aa: CASSDYMNEKLFF

j_gene: TRBJ1-6
len: 13
v_gene: TRBV29-1
CDR3aa: CSALDRINSPLHF

j_gene: TRBJ2-7
len: 16
v_gene: TRBV11-2
CDR3aa: CASSFLRGQVLYEQYF

j_gene: TRBJ2-7
len: 15
v_gene: TRBV5-6
CDR3aa: CASSLGGESSYEQYF

j_gene: TRBJ2-7
len: 14
v_gene: TRBV18
CDR3aa: CASSPLLAGDEQYF

j_gene: TRBJ2-5
len: 15
v_gene: TRBV19
CDR3aa: CASKMDGTGGETQYF

j_gene: TRBJ2-7
len: 11
v_gene: TRBV7-2
CDR3aa: CASRRNYEQYF

j_gene: TRBJ2-1
len: 15
v_gene: TRBV10-3
CDR3aa: CAISEWRGANNEQFF

j_gene: TRBJ2-1
len: 15
v_gene: TRBV9
CDR3aa: CASSVWTSGDNEQFF

j_gene: TRBJ2-7
len: 13
v_gene: TRBV7-2
CDR3aa: CASSLGEWREQYF

j_gene: TRBJ2-6
len: 15
v_gene: TRBV7-7
CDR3aa: CASSLSEGGANVLTF

j_gene: TRBJ2-3
len: 15
v_gene: TRBV7-9
CDR3aa: CASSRQAGGADTQYF

j_gene: TRBJ2-3
len: 12
v_gene: TRBV9
CDR3aa: CASSVSTDTQYF

j_gene: TRBJ2-7
len: 14
v_gene: TRBV6-1
CDR3aa: CASSEVRAAYEQYF

j_gene: TRBJ2-7
len: 11
v_gene: TRBV14
CDR3aa: CASSQVYEQYF

j_gene: TRBJ1-5
len: 13
v_gene: TRBV5-4
CDR3aa: CASSLEAEQPQHF

j_gene: TRBJ1-3
len: 14
v_gene: TRBV11-3
CDR3aa: CASSLSTSGNTIYF

j_gene: TRBJ2-6
len: 17
v_gene: TRBV30
CDR3aa: CAWRRGTASSGANVLTF

j_gene: TRBJ2-2
len: 17
v_gene: TRBV7-8
CDR3aa: CASTNELGLLHTGELFF

j_gene: TRBJ2-7
len: 13
v_gene: TRBV18
CDR3aa: CASSPGASYEQYF

j_gene: TRBJ2-3
len: 14
v_gene: TRBV25-1
CDR3aa: CASSEYRGTDTQYF